The T cell receptor (beta chain) described here comes from a study of blood T cell repertoires in COVID-19 (TCRdb year 2020). The study in broad terms: Collaborator samples came from the United States, Italy and Spain and covered acute and convalescent phases of COVID-19. Samples were obtained from the ongoing ImmuneRACE study (first 160 participants) and from approximately 1,200 subjects provided by 6 global collaborators. The prospective study material was composed of cDNA or gDNA derived from T cells, B-cell-depleted T cells, or PBMCs. Deeply sampled blood TCRbeta repertoires from subjects exposed to, actively infected with, or recovered from COVID-19 were included in the dataset. The repertoires were made available in a free public database intended to serve as a resource for research on the immune response to SARS-CoV-2. HLA class I and class II types, where available, came from metadata supplied by the sample provider rather than from assay-based typing. The sample metadata nearly always contained a de-identified subject ID, COVID-19 status, age in years and sex.

TCRbeta CDR3 regions were amplified from genomic DNA by means of the immunoSEQ Assay, a bias-controlled multiplex PCR. In the source study's methods: Within the assay, amplification of reference gene primers was used to estimate how many nucleated cells each sample contained. Sequence reads were collapsed and filtered to measure the absolute abundance of every unique TCRbeta CDR3 rearrangement. Productive Simpson clonality was computed per sample as the square root of Simpson's diversity index over productive rearrangements. This immuneACCESS table, as held by TCRdb, lists in-frame sequences with V and J called but not all clones. Of the missing ones, under half trace to an unresolved V gene in checked studies; the others have no known cause. V and J calls plus clone size are reproduced from that table; the DNA served to infer D and trimming. This sample gives 150,000 to 200,000 clones in total; about four fifths of them show up just once. 12% of the sample comes from the top ten.

On this clone itself: Its antigen is currently not known. It has no much larger one-base neighbor in the sample; base qualities were not kept.

Findings and caveats that apply to the study as a whole: The quantity of clinical and demographic metadata differed by source and by participant and was supplied without curation.

In Seattle, one collaborating source enrolled patients while the infection was active and tracked those patients longitudinally over the course of disease. The collaborating institutions used their own protocols to collect whole blood in K2EDTA tubes. Collaborator samples were shipped for TCRbeta analysis as frozen whole blood, isolated PBMCs, or DNA extracted from either sample type. Trimming accounts for 0 bases at V and 2 bases at J, while the number of junction bases matched to no gene is 4. Measured from the cysteine to the phenylalanine, the CDR3 is 17 residues long. Kept here is only the CDR3 DNA, which spans 51 bases and is read in frame from base 1. CDR1 and CDR2 are read off the germline V gene as LGHNA and YNFKEQ.

The TCR was taken from a woman aged 80 or over with COVID-19, enrolled during active disease. The sample was peripheral blood. The chain was built from TRBV4-2 and TRBJ2-3; 11 central nucleotides agree with TRBD2. This receptor carries the CDR3 CASSQDLAGGPTDTQYF. DNA sequence: TGTGCCAGCAGCCAAGATCTAGCGGGGGGCCCCACAGATACGCAGTATTTT.